A single sample is the source of the 27 T cell receptor beta chains below, sequenced in a study of human T cells and chemical hapten exposure. Sample time point: patch test 2, 6 weeks after DPC sensitization. Treatment noted: therapeutic diphenylcyclopropenone sensitization with weekly scalp DPC. Using its own MiXCR run on the RACE reads, TCRdb lists one record per CDR3 protein. The sample has over 65,000 distinct CDR3 sequences, around 10% seen once. The material was whole blood, obtained in connection with sensitization to the hapten diphenylcyclopropenone (DPC). The receptors were gathered from a young man with alopecia areata. Some clones in this sample may be carry-over from other donors' samples.

The genes are TRBV3-1 and TRBJ1-4; D is unclear. Germline lookup yields CDR1 LGHDT and CDR2 YNNKEL (reference sequence). The CDR3 is 18 residues long. The V end was cut by 0 bases, the J end by 0 bases, with 14 bases between. CDR3: CASSQDPPGTSTNEKLFF. The CDR3 nucleotides read TGTGCCAGCAGCCAAGATCCCCCAGGTACATCAACTAATGAAAAACTGTTTTTT.

This rearrangement joins TRBV10-3 to TRBJ2-5, with D possibly matching TRBD2 (5 bases). Trimming stripped 3 bases from V and 4 bases from J, with 15 bases between. CDR1 and CDR2 (germline): ENHRY, SYGVKD. This CDR3 is built from 15 residues. CDR3 sequence reads: CAISDQLERGETQYF. The CDR3 nucleotides read TGTGCCATCAGTGACCAACTAGAAAGAGGAGAGACCCAGTACTTC.

This clonotype was detected a few times. The rearrangement joins TRBV11-2 to TRBJ2-1; maybe TRBD1 (5 bases). This CDR3 is built from 15 residues. The V gene's germline CDR1 is SGHAT and CDR2 FQNNGV. Trimming took off 10 bases at V and 1 base at J, with 17 bases between the two ends. The CDR3 loop is CANTRFRDSYNEQFF. For the CDR3, the DNA is TGTGCCAACACCCGATTCAGGGATTCCTACAATGAGCAGTTCTTC.

The rearrangement uses TRBV4-3 and TRBJ2-3; D remains ambiguous. The V gene's germline CDR1 is LGHNA and CDR2 YSLEER. Trimming took 0 bases from V and 0 from J, leaving 10 bases between them. This CDR3 region has 16 residues. The CDR3 protein is CASSQDLGFSTDTQYF. The CDR3 DNA sequence: TGCGCCAGCAGCCAAGATCTCGGCTTTAGCACAGATACGCAGTATTTT.

In its sample, this clonotype was seen many times. The V call is TRBV3-1, the J call TRBJ2-7, with a possible D match to TRBD1 (5 bases). The CDR3 covers 13 residues. Germline loops: CDR1 LGHDT, CDR2 YNNKEL (reference sequence). V lost 1 base, J lost 5 bases, and 9 bases lay in between. CDR3: CASSQGQGHEQYV. The CDR3 nucleotides read TGTGCCAGCAGCCAAGGGCAGGGTCACGAGCAGTACGTC.

This rearrangement joins TRBV3-1 to TRBJ1-2; 7 positions match TRBD1. The CDR3 sequence is 15 residues long. V trimming: 2 bases; J trimming: 4 bases; junction bases outside the gene matches: 7. CDR1 is LGHDT, CDR2 YNNKEL, per germline (reference sequence). CDR3 sequence reads: CASSQNRGSSYGYTF. CDR3 sequence (DNA): TGTGCCAGCAGCCAAAACAGGGGTTCCAGCTATGGCTACACCTTC. The full variable domain, in which reference TRBV3-1 and TRBJ1-2 provide the parts outside the CDR3, is DTAVSQTPKYLVTQMGNDKSIKCEQNLGHDTMYWYKQDSKKFLKIMFSYNNKELIINETVPNRFSPKSPDKAHLNLHINSLELGDSAVYFCASSQNRGSSYGYTFGSGTRLTVV.

This clonotype appeared once. This may arise from a read error, as a much more abundant clone is one base away. V and J are TRBV6-2 or TRBV6-3 and TRBJ2-1; D gene ambiguous. Germline-derived CDR1 and CDR2 are MNHEY and SVGEGT. The CDR3 totals 16 residues. The CDR3 reads CASSDRTVSSYNERFF. The CDR3 coding sequence is TGTGCCAGCAGCGATAGGACGGTGAGCTCCTACAATGAGCGGTTCTTC.

This clonotype showed up just a few times. This rearrangement joins TRBV6-6 to TRBJ1-6; 9 bases are shared with TRBD1. V was clipped by 8 bases and J by 7 bases; unmatched bases: 3. From germline, CDR1 is MNHNY and CDR2 SVGAGI (reference sequence). CDR3 length: 13 residues. The CDR3 region has the DNA TGTGCCAGCTCGACAGGGGGGAATTCACCCCTCCACTTT. It is translated as CASSTGGNSPLHF.

This clonotype was seen only a few times. This chain uses TRBV12-5 with TRBJ2-2; D gene unclear. Germline V gives CDR1 LGHNT, CDR2 FRNRAP. The V end was cut by 5 bases, the J end by 7 bases, with 8 bases between. The CDR3 runs 12 residues. CDR3 bases: TGTGCTAGTGGTGCACTTCGCGGGGAGCTGTTTTTT. Encoded protein: CASGALRGELFF.

The J gene is TRBJ2-3, the V gene TRBV5-1; 8 nucleotides align to TRBD1. V dropped 4 bases and J dropped 5; count of bases not matched to a gene: 9. The CDR3 spans 15 residues. CDR1 is SGHRS, CDR2 YFSETQ, per germline. The chain's CDR3 is CASSPGTGFGDTQYF. CDR3 nucleotide sequence: TGCGCCAGCAGCCCGGGGACAGGTTTTGGAGATACGCAGTATTTT.

This chain uses TRBV19 with TRBJ1-2; the D gene is possibly TRBD1 (5 bases). Deletions cut 1 base from V and 3 bases from J, with 18 bases between. The CDR3 is 17 amino acids. CDR1 and CDR2 (germline): LNHDA, SQIVND (reference sequence). In nucleotides, the CDR3 is TGTGCCAGTAGTATAGGACAAGGACAATATCTCCACTATGGCTACACCTTC. Translating it yields CASSIGQGQYLHYGYTF.

This clonotype was detected many times. The rearrangement links TRBV14 to TRBJ2-7; the D gene could be TRBD1 or TRBD2 (5 bases each). The germline V gene encodes CDR1 SGHDN and CDR2 FVKESK. Trimming left V 0 bases short and J 3 bases short, with 12 bases between. The CDR3 totals 15 residues. Here the CDR3 DNA reads TGTGCCAGCAGCCAAGACCCGGGACCCTACTACGAGCAGTACTTC. Its translation is CASSQDPGPYYEQYF.

V usage is TRBV7-9 and J usage is TRBJ1-2; the D is unclear. Trimming removed 4 bases at V and 2 bases at J, with 8 bases between. The germline V gene encodes CDR1 SEHNR and CDR2 FQNEAQ (reference sequence). CDR3 length: 13 amino acids. The DNA for the CDR3 is TGTGCCAGCAGCTCTACAGCGAACTATGGCTACACCTTC. Encoded protein: CASSSTANYGYTF.

This clonotype was seen many times. The rearrangement uses TRBV9 and TRBJ1-1; D is uncertain. The CDR3 has 13 amino acids. Per the germline V gene, CDR1 is SGDLS and CDR2 is YYNGEE. V was trimmed by 2 bases and J by 4 bases, leaving 9 bases between them. This CDR3 is CASSVDRGTEAFF. The CDR3 nucleotides are TGTGCCAGCAGCGTTGATCGCGGCACTGAAGCTTTCTTT.

This clonotype was seen many times. Compared with germline, one end of the junction differs, possibly owing to a read error. The CDR3 DNA sequence: TGCAGCTTTGACAGGGGATGGGGCACTGAAGCTTTCTTT. This codes for CSFDRGWGTEAFF. J is TRBJ1-1 and V is TRBV29-1; 8 bases align to TRBD1. Germline loops: CDR1 SQVTM, CDR2 ANQGSEA. The length of the CDR3 is 13 residues.

The chain employs TRBV19 and TRBJ2-7; D is possibly TRBD1 or TRBD2 (5 bases each). Trimming took off 3 bases at V and 1 base at J, with 10 bases between the two ends. CDR1 is LNHDA and CDR2 is SQIVND in the germline V gene (reference sequence). The CDR3 length is 14 residues. CDR3 region: CASSIAWGSYEQYF. The CDR3 bases are TGTGCCAGTAGTATTGCTTGGGGGTCCTACGAGCAGTACTTC.

This clonotype came up many times. V gene TRBV29-1 combines with J gene TRBJ1-4, with 8 bases matching TRBD1. Per the germline V gene, CDR1 is SQVTM and CDR2 is ANQGSEA. The CDR3 covers 14 residues. Germline trimming cut 4 bases from V and 5 bases from J; bases unmatched to any gene: 6. The chain's CDR3 is CSVARDRRNEKLFF. The CDR3 nucleotides are TGCAGCGTTGCTCGGGACAGGCGGAATGAAAAACTGTTTTTT. Filled out from reference TRBV29-1 and TRBJ1-4, the complete variable domain reads SAVISQKPSRDICQRGTSLTIQCQVDSQVTMMFWYRQQPGQSLTLIATANQGSEATYESGFVIDKFPISRPNLTFSTLTVSNMSPEDSSIYLCSVARDRRNEKLFFGSGTQLSVL.

This clonotype has only one observation. The J gene is TRBJ2-1, the V gene TRBV28, with D perhaps TRBD1 (6 bases). This CDR3 has 15 residues. Germline V CDR1 and CDR2: MDHEN, SYDVKM. V dropped 6 bases and J dropped 9 bases, with 21 bases sitting between them. The DNA of the CDR3 is TGTGCCAGCAGACCCATTAACAGGGCAAGCTCTGAGCAGTTCTTC. Amino acid sequence: CASRPINRASSEQFF.

This clonotype was found many times. The chain employs TRBV5-4 and TRBJ1-2; D unclear. V shed 2 bases and J shed 6 bases, with 14 bases lying between them. CDR1 is SGHNT and CDR2 is YYREEE in the germline V gene (reference sequence). The CDR3 is 14 amino acids. The CDR3 DNA reads TGTGCCAGCAGCTTAGGAGGAAGTTGGGATGGCTACACCTTC. It yields the protein CASSLGGSWDGYTF.

This clonotype was counted many times. This chain uses TRBV11-2 with TRBJ2-5; D is unclear. Germline V gene sequence: CDR1 SGHAT, CDR2 FQNNGV. The CDR3 extends over 13 amino acids. Trimming cost V 6 bases and J 5 bases, with 13 bases left between them. The CDR3 DNA is TGTGCCAGCAGTCAAACTCGTGTTGAGACCCAGTACTTC. Translated: CASSQTRVETQYF.

There are many counts of this clonotype. The V call is TRBV6-2 or TRBV6-3, the J call TRBJ2-2; no definite D call. This CDR3 spans 16 amino acids. CDR1 is MNHEY and CDR2 is SVGEGT in the germline V gene. Between the trimmed V and J ends, which lost 0 bases and 1 base, there was a span of 9 bases. The CDR3 is CASSYSRLKNTGELFF. The CDR3 DNA is TGTGCCAGCAGTTACTCGAGGCTAAAGAACACCGGGGAGCTGTTTTTT.

The table lists this clonotype with a few counts. The gene calls are TRBV14 and TRBJ2-2, with TRBD2 matching over 7 bases. CDR3 length: 15 amino acids. Germline loops: CDR1 SGHDN, CDR2 FVKESK. The V segment lost 3 bases and the J segment 6 bases; nucleotides outside the gene matches: 7. The chain's CDR3 is CASSQRLGGAGELFF. CDR3 sequence (DNA): TGTGCCAGCAGCCAGCGTTTGGGAGGGGCCGGGGAGCTGTTTTTT.

This clonotype was found a few times. V gene TRBV6-2 or TRBV6-3 combines with J gene TRBJ1-1; no reliable D call. CDR1 and CDR2 from the germline V gene are MNHEY and SVGEGT. V was shortened by 0 bases and J by 6 bases, with 5 bases between the two germline ends. The CDR3 has 12 amino acids. The CDR3 protein is CASSYSGPEAFF. The DNA of the CDR3 is TGTGCCAGCAGTTACTCAGGACCTGAAGCTTTCTTT.

This chain connects TRBV20-1 to TRBJ1-4; D perhaps matches TRBD1 (6 bases). The CDR3 consists of 13 residues. CDR1 and CDR2 (germline): DFQATT, SNEGSKA (reference sequence). V was shortened by 3 bases and J by 6 bases, with 11 bases between the two germline ends. The CDR3 region has the DNA TGCAGTGCTAGCCCGGACAGCTATGAAAAACTGTTTTTT. It translates to CSASPDSYEKLFF.

The chain joins TRBV5-1 to TRBJ2-7, with TRBD1 identical over 9 bases. This CDR3 has 13 residues. Germline assignment: CDR1 SGHRS and CDR2 YFSETQ. V lost 3 bases, J lost 6 bases, and 4 bases stayed unmatched. In DNA form, the CDR3 reads TGCGCCAGCAGCTCCGGGACAGGGAGCGAGCAGTACTTC. Translating it yields CASSSGTGSEQYF.

This clonotype was seen only once. This chain uses TRBV7-2 with TRBJ2-5, with D possibly being TRBD1 (5 bases). This CDR3 is 14 amino acids long. Trimming pared 1 base from V and 4 bases from J, leaving 10 bases between. Germline CDR1 is SGHTA and CDR2 is FQGNSA. The CDR3 sequence is CASSLETRAETQYF. As DNA, the CDR3 is TGTGCCAGCAGCTTAGAGACCAGGGCAGAGACCCAGTACTTC.

This clonotype appeared a few times. This rearrangement joins TRBV29-1 to TRBJ2-3; the D is unclear. CDR3 length equals 13 residues. CDR1 is SQVTM and CDR2 is ANQGSEA in the germline V gene. Trimming stripped 0 bases from V and 2 bases from J, with 6 bases between. CDR3 region: CSVEEHDTDTQYF. CDR3 nucleotide sequence: TGCAGCGTTGAAGAACACGACACAGATACGCAGTATTTT.